The next 32 T cell receptor beta chains were all read from a single sample in a study of blood T cell repertoires in COVID-19. Method: immunoSEQ multiplex PCR; TCRdb's copy keeps in-frame clones and lacks some. The data show about 670,000 clones, with 90% seen just once and approximately 0.3% held by the top ten. The specimen sequenced was peripheral blood. The source of these receptors is a woman aged 18-29 years with acute or convalescent COVID-19.

The chain joins TRBV10-3 to TRBJ1-3; D gene uncertain. Germline CDR1 reads ENHRY; CDR2 reads SYGVKD. This CDR3 is 13 amino acids long. Trimming left V 7 bases short and J 2 bases short, with 9 bases between. The DNA for the CDR3 is TGTGCCATCACCAAAACAACTGGAAACACCATATATTTT. Translation: CAITKTTGNTIYF.

The chain combines TRBV11-2 with TRBJ2-4; D is undetermined. Trimming shortened V by 5 bases and J by 6 bases, and 17 bases separated the two germline ends. The germline V gene encodes CDR1 SGHAT and CDR2 FQNNGV. This CDR3 has 15 amino acids. The CDR3 region has the DNA TGTGCCAGCAGCGTGGTGCTCTCCCCGGGAAACATTCAGTACTTC. Encoded protein: CASSVVLSPGNIQYF.

About this clone itself: A junction end diverges from the germline sequence, so it may reflect a read error. The V call is TRBV2, the J call TRBJ1-1; D not resolved. The CDR3 runs to 13 residues. Germline CDR1 reads SNHLY; CDR2 reads FYNNEI. CDR3 protein: CASLAEMNAEAFF. The CDR3 bases are TGTGCCAGCCTTGCGGAGATGAACGCTGAAGCTTTCTTT.

The gene calls are TRBV19 and TRBJ1-1, with D possibly TRBD1 on 6 matching bases. There are 14 residues in the CDR3. Trimming pared 1 base from V and 6 bases from J, leaving 12 bases between. Germline loops: CDR1 LNHDA, CDR2 SQIVND (reference sequence). CDR3 coding DNA: TGTGCCAGTAGTATAGTAGGGGGGGACGCTGAAGCTTTCTTT. Protein product: CASSIVGGDAEAFF.

The chain employs TRBV7-9 and TRBJ1-3, with 8 nucleotides matching TRBD1. J lost 8 bases, V lost 5 bases, and 8 bases had no gene match. Germline lookup yields CDR1 SEHNR and CDR2 FQNEAQ (reference sequence). This CDR3 spans 14 amino acids. CDR3 region: CASSPLDRVDTIYF. The DNA for the CDR3 is TGTGCCAGCAGCCCTCTGGACAGGGTCGACACCATATATTTT.

This chain links TRBV4-1 with TRBJ1-4; possible D gene TRBD1, 6 bases. Germline values: CDR1 MGHRA, CDR2 YSYEKL. The CDR3 has 15 amino acids. Trimming removed 1 base at V and 6 bases at J, with 12 bases between. The CDR3 DNA reads TGCGCCAGCAGCCAAGTAGGGGGAGCTGATGAAAAACTGTTTTTT. This codes for CASSQVGGADEKLFF.

The chain carries TRBV9 and TRBJ1-1; 7 bases line up with TRBD1. Per germline, CDR1 SGDLS and CDR2 YYNGEE. Trimming removed 3 bases from V and 3 bases from J; junction bases left unmatched: 11. The CDR3 contains 16 residues. CDR3 DNA sequence: TGTGCCAGCAGCGAGGGGCCGGGACAGCCCCACACTGAAGCTTTCTTT. It codes for CASSEGPGQPHTEAFF.

The J gene is TRBJ2-1, the V gene TRBV6-2 or TRBV6-3; D is possibly TRBD1 (5 bases). Between the trimmed V and J ends, which lost 2 bases and 7 bases, there was a span of 6 bases. Germline CDR1 and CDR2: MNHEY and SVGEGT. The CDR3 runs 12 residues. CDR3 in DNA: TGTGCCAGCAGTTACGACAGAAATGAGCAGTTCTTC. It yields the protein CASSYDRNEQFF.

This clone was seen a handful of times. The V gene is TRBV6-1, the J gene TRBJ2-2; tentative D call: TRBD1 (7 bases). The CDR3 runs to 15 residues. Trimming took off 2 bases at V and 5 bases at J, with 12 bases between the two ends. Germline V CDR1 and CDR2: MNHNS, SASEGT. CDR3 amino acids: CASSEQAGGTGELFF. CDR3 bases: TGTGCCAGCAGTGAACAGGCAGGGGGGACCGGGGAGCTGTTTTTT.

This clone has only one observation. The V and J genes are TRBV6-5 and TRBJ2-7; perhaps TRBD1 as D (6 bases). CDR1 and CDR2 from the germline V gene are MNHEY and SVGAGI. V was shortened by 6 bases and J by 2 bases, with 17 bases between the two germline ends. The length of the CDR3 is 15 residues. CDR3 protein: CASRQGRTVAYEQYF. The CDR3 DNA reads as TGTGCCAGCAGACAAGGACGGACAGTTGCCTACGAGCAGTACTTC.

This clone was found once. V usage is TRBV29-1 and J usage is TRBJ2-1, with TRBD2 as a possible D gene (5 bases). CDR3 size: 13 residues. Trimming removed 8 bases at V and 3 bases at J, with 14 bases between. Germline V gene sequence: CDR1 SQVTM, CDR2 ANQGSEA. The CDR3 DNA is TGCAGCCTCCGACGGACTGTCTACAATGAGCAGTTCTTC. This gives the protein CSLRRTVYNEQFF.

V gene TRBV6-5 combines with J gene TRBJ1-2, with D perhaps TRBD1 (5 bases). Germline values: CDR1 MNHEY, CDR2 SVGAGI. Trimming cost V 0 bases and J 3 bases, with 11 bases left between them. The CDR3 sequence is 15 residues long. The CDR3 reads CASSYSPGDHYGYTF. In DNA, the CDR3 is TGTGCCAGCAGTTACTCGCCGGGGGATCACTATGGCTACACCTTC.

This clone was seen more than once but under ten times. The V gene is TRBV19, the J gene TRBJ1-2; 7 bases match TRBD1. Germline V gene lookup returns CDR1 LNHDA and CDR2 SQIVND (reference sequence). V was pared by 2 bases and J by 4 bases, with 1 base of the junction left unmatched. The CDR3 totals 13 residues. The CDR3: CASSISGGYGYTF. CDR3 bases: TGTGCCAGTAGTATATCAGGGGGCTATGGCTACACCTTC.

This clone appeared a few times. V gene TRBV18 combines with J gene TRBJ1-3; tentative D call: TRBD1 (6 bases). This CDR3 is 15 amino acids long. V gave up 3 bases and J gave up 3 bases, with 12 bases separating them. Germline loops: CDR1 KGHSH, CDR2 LQKENI. The DNA of the CDR3 is TGTGCCAGCTCACCGCAAAAGGGGGTTGGAAACACCATATATTTT. It specifies CASSPQKGVGNTIYF.

This chain uses TRBV13 with TRBJ1-3; perhaps TRBD1 as D (5 bases). Trimming stripped 1 base from V and 1 base from J, with 14 bases between. The CDR3 covers 17 residues. Germline V gene lookup returns CDR1 PRHDT and CDR2 FYEKMQ (reference sequence). Here the CDR3 DNA reads TGTGCCAGCAGCTTAGTCTTCCCAGGGAGGTCTGGAAACACCATATATTTT. Protein sequence: CASSLVFPGRSGNTIYF.

V is TRBV24-1 and J is TRBJ1-2, with TRBD1 matching 7 bases. J gave up 3 bases and V 5 bases, and 17 bases lay outside the gene matches. The CDR3 length is 18 residues. The germline V gene has CDR1 KGHDR and CDR2 SFDVKD. CDR3 residues: CATSVGTASSVFHYGYTF. In DNA form, the CDR3 reads TGTGCCACCAGTGTTGGGACAGCCTCGAGCGTCTTTCACTATGGCTACACCTTC.

CDR3 amino acids: CATSREGLGPRGYGYTF. DNA of the CDR3: TGTGCCACCAGCAGAGAGGGATTGGGCCCCCGGGGCTATGGCTACACCTTC. The chain uses TRBV15 and TRBJ1-2, with D hard to call. Trimming left V 0 bases short and J 4 bases short, with 18 bases between. CDR1 LNHNV and CDR2 YYDKDF come from the germline V gene (reference sequence). The CDR3 has 17 amino acids.

V usage is TRBV3-1 (or the pseudogene TRBV3-2) and J usage is TRBJ1-2, with D maybe TRBD1 (5 bases). CDR1 and CDR2 from the germline V gene are LGHDT and YNNKEL (reference sequence). The CDR3 totals 15 residues. V was shortened by 3 bases and J by 4 bases, with 15 bases between the two germline ends. CDR3 residues: CASSHVRGARYGYTF. CDR3 sequence (DNA): TGTGCCAGCAGCCACGTTCGCGGGGCTCGCTATGGCTACACCTTC.

This chain connects TRBV27 to TRBJ2-7; a weak D match, TRBD1 (5 bases). Per the germline V gene, CDR1 is MNHEY and CDR2 is SMNVEV (reference sequence). The CDR3 covers 17 residues. V lost 11 bases to trimming and J lost 4 bases, with 30 bases between them. CDR3 nucleotide sequence: TGTGCCCCCAAGGGGCAGGGTGCGATAGCCGGCTCGTACGAGCAGTACTTC. This translates into CAPKGQGAIAGSYEQYF.

A single count supports this clone. The chain carries TRBV9 and TRBJ2-1, with TRBD2 identical over 8 bases. Germline V lookup: CDR1 SGDLS, CDR2 YYNGEE. This CDR3 contains 15 residues. J was trimmed by 5 bases and V by 8 bases; bases with no gene match: 12. In DNA, the CDR3 is TGTGCCAGTACGGGAGGGGAGCGGAGAAACAATGAGCAGTTCTTC. It codes for CASTGGERRNNEQFF.

CDR3 DNA: TGTGCCAGCAGTTCCCGGGGGCGGGAGGTGTATGGCTACACCTTC. As protein: CASSSRGREVYGYTF. This rearrangement joins TRBV27 to TRBJ1-2, with a tentative D call TRBD1 (6 bases). V shed 4 bases and J shed 5 bases, with 17 bases lying between them. Germline-derived CDR1 and CDR2 are MNHEY and SMNVEV (reference sequence). This CDR3 is 15 amino acids long.

The V gene is TRBV30, the J gene TRBJ2-7; TRBD1 matches at 9 bases. The V segment lost 5 bases and the J segment 7 bases; nucleotides outside the gene matches: 3. The CDR3 has 11 residues. The germline gives CDR1 GTSNPN, CDR2 SVGIG (reference sequence). The CDR3 reads CAWGDREEQYF. For the CDR3, the DNA is TGTGCCTGGGGGGACAGGGAAGAGCAGTACTTC.

In this sample, this clone turned up once. This chain connects TRBV7-9 to TRBJ1-4; a possible D gene is TRBD1 (6 bases). Per the germline V gene, CDR1 is SEHNR and CDR2 is FQNEAQ (reference sequence). V shed 1 base and J shed 8 bases, with 11 bases lying between them. This CDR3 is built from 14 residues. The CDR3 is CASSLGQGQEKLFF. The CDR3 coding sequence is TGTGCCAGCAGCTTAGGGCAGGGGCAAGAAAAACTGTTTTTT. Full variable domain (missing parts from reference TRBV7-9 and TRBJ1-4): DTGVSQNPRHKITKRGQNVTFRCDPISEHNRLYWYRQTLGQGPEFLTYFQNEAQLEKSRLLSDRFSAERPKGSFSTLEIQRTEQGDSAMYLCASSLGQGQEKLFFGSGTQLSVL.

This rearrangement joins TRBV19 to TRBJ2-4; weak D call: TRBD2 (7 bases). Germline loops: CDR1 LNHDA, CDR2 SQIVND (reference sequence). V gave up 5 bases and J gave up 5 bases, with 16 bases separating them. CDR3 length: 15 residues. In DNA form, the CDR3 reads TGTGCCAGTAGTGCGGGGGCCATGAATGAAAACATTCAGTACTTC. Encoded protein: CASSAGAMNENIQYF.

The chain carries TRBV7-6 and TRBJ2-6, with D perhaps TRBD2 (5 bases). The CDR3 runs 19 residues. V dropped 3 bases and J dropped 0 bases, with 18 bases sitting between them. The V gene's germline CDR1 is SGHVS and CDR2 FNYEAQ. CDR3 sequence: CASSFSPWDTSSGANVLTF. CDR3 in DNA: TGTGCCAGCAGCTTCTCGCCCTGGGATACTAGCTCTGGGGCCAACGTCCTGACTTTC.

This clone turned up a few times. The rearrangement uses TRBV5-8 and TRBJ1-2, with D perhaps TRBD1 (5 bases). Trimming removed 4 bases at V and 6 bases at J, with 13 bases between. The CDR3 consists of 13 residues. The V gene's germline CDR1 is SGHTS and CDR2 YDEGEE. The CDR3 nucleotides read TGTGCCAGCAGCCGCCGGGGGGTCAATGGCTACACCTTC. Translation gives CASSRRGVNGYTF.

The chain is built from TRBV10-3 and TRBJ1-2; 7 bases line up with TRBD1. The germline CDR1 and CDR2 sequences are ENHRY and SYGVKD. V was clipped by 3 bases and J by 7 bases; unmatched bases: 5. The CDR3 is made up of 13 amino acids. CDR3 protein: CAISEDRESGYTF. CDR3 coding DNA: TGTGCCATCAGTGAAGACAGGGAGAGTGGCTACACCTTC.

The rearrangement uses TRBV2 and TRBJ1-4; unclear D gene. Germline values: CDR1 SNHLY, CDR2 FYNNEI. V was pared by 4 bases and J by 6 bases, with 15 bases between. The CDR3 runs to 15 residues. The CDR3 DNA sequence: TGTGCCAGCAGTGGCGGAGGGCCGACGGATGAAAAACTGTTTTTT. This encodes CASSGGGPTDEKLFF.

The chain couples TRBV6-5 to TRBJ1-1, with 7 bases that match TRBD1. Germline V CDR1 and CDR2: MNHEY, SVGAGI. The CDR3 contains 14 residues. After removal of 7 bases from V and 5 bases from J, the junction contained 10 bases not matched to a gene. As DNA, the CDR3 is TGTGCCAGCACCTACGAGGCCAGGGGGACTGAAGCTTTCTTT. Its translation is CASTYEARGTEAFF.

The chain employs TRBV7-2 and TRBJ1-2, with D perhaps matching TRBD1 (5 bases). V was cut by 5 bases and J by 8 bases, with 15 bases left in between. Per germline, CDR1 SGHTA and CDR2 FQGNSA. CDR3 length equals 13 residues. CDR3 coding DNA: TGTGCCAGCAGCGTCTTAGGGGTAGGCGGCTACACCTTC. Translation gives CASSVLGVGGYTF.

The chain is built from TRBV5-1 and TRBJ1-4, with 9 bases identical to TRBD1. This CDR3 is 16 amino acids long. CDR1 and CDR2 (germline): SGHRS, YFSETQ. Trimming took 5 bases from V and 1 from J; bases not matched to a gene: 6. The chain's CDR3 is CASSTGGGGTNEKLFF. The CDR3 DNA follows: TGCGCCAGCAGTACAGGGGGCGGGGGAACTAATGAAAAACTGTTTTTT.

The V call is TRBV11-1, the J call TRBJ2-1; the D gene is possibly TRBD2 (6 bases). The V and J ends lost 7 bases and 10 bases respectively, with 23 bases between them. The germline gives CDR1 SGHAT, CDR2 FQDESV (reference sequence). The CDR3 runs to 15 residues. CDR3 DNA: TGTGCCAGCACCCCCGACGGCGGGGTCCCAGGGGAGCAGTTCTTC. Amino acid sequence: CASTPDGGVPGEQFF.